This T cell receptor beta chain was retrieved from a study of cytomegalovirus exposure and HLA in healthy donors (dated by TCRdb to the late 2010s). With respect to the entire study: According to an earlier analysis of a few hundred of the donors, about 179 million T cells yielded 120 million or so unique TCR beta sequences and about 300 Gb of sequence data. High-throughput TCR immunosequencing, statistical association of individual TCRs with disease status, and machine learning were combined to predict cytomegalovirus infection status. Using immunosequencing, the study profiled T cell repertoires from some 670 subjects and related those repertoires to cytomegalovirus serostatus. Among about 410 genotyped donors of the cohort, an average of roughly 230,000 unique TCR beta nucleotide sequences was sequenced per donor, of which about 20% were non-productive. Typing coverage differed by locus: A, B, C, DRB1 and DQB1 were typed in about 620-630 donors, DQA1 in approximately 520, DPA1 in some 610, and DPB1 in roughly 470. Rather than using new phenotypic data, the later analysis identified candidate immune exposures from TCR beta sequences and from how often those sequences occurred across donors. A later genetic analysis used genome-wide SNP genotypes for about 60% of the roughly 700 donors, treating that subset as a discovery cohort. Because of strong linkage in the cohort, roughly five DR-DQ haplotypes were treated as single units for association and clustering. An early release that covered 500 to 800 HLA-typed donors contained about 300 gigabases of sequencing data and 75 million to 100 million unique TCR sequences. A later analysis re-examined previously published TCR beta repertoires from about 670 donors and added high-resolution HLA genotyping to investigate patterns of TCR occurrence. The aim of the study was to test whether cataloging public T cell receptors could identify signatures of past pathogen exposure. HLA typing covered class I and class II loci at four-digit resolution. Alongside the repertoire data, information on donor age, sex, ethnicity and CMV serostatus was compiled. All discovery cohort repertoires had been generated using a single sequencing platform. Along with the roughly 710-subject first cohort, a separate validation cohort of more than 90 different subjects was used. Of the 300 to 450 genotyped donors, approximately 80% fell in the genetic ancestry cluster associated with self-reported Caucasian donors. An earlier analysis of fewer than 700 of the donors applied high-throughput TCR beta sequencing to assess whether each TCR beta V gene segment acted as functional or pseudogenic. Study-wide findings and limitations: The earlier analysis of approximately 540 of the donors excluded some 16 rarely observed V segments, including chromosome 9 orphons, because counts were too low. A later analysis reported that several top co-occurrence clusters appeared linked to parvovirus B19, influenza, CMV and Epstein-Barr virus. Because some donors lacked HLA typing at each locus, the association tests relied only on the typed subset. Correlated functional status among segregating V segments might be attributable to linkage disequilibrium, but an unknown experimental factor could not be ruled out. Broadly in line with IMGT annotations, most TCR beta V segments showed up in productive rearrangements about 90% or about 30% of the time in an earlier analysis of about 500 of the donors. Compared with the approximately 700-donor mean, donors in an Asian-associated ancestry cluster had fewer N-insertions in productive TCRs, according to a later genetic analysis. A further reported finding was that TCR beta sequences accurately predicted the HLA-A and HLA-B alleles for most subjects in the first cohort. A few of the identified cytomegalovirus-associated TCR beta chains were confirmed in vitro to be specific for cytomegalovirus antigens. Compared with equally common non-associated chains, HLA-associated TCR beta chains in a later analysis were more clonally expanded and had lower generation probabilities. The classifier was reported to diagnose cytomegalovirus status with high specificity and sensitivity in both the original cohort and the validation cohort. According to a later analysis, TCR association rates differed among HLA loci, with DRB1 alleles showing the most associated TCRs and HLA-C alleles showing the fewest. The presence/absence analyses assumed that sequencing depth was roughly uniform across donors, and that assumption may not be true. The only immune exposure information available for the cohort was CMV serostatus. A cluster of highly shared sequence variants was judged likely to be a technical artifact of the sequencing pipeline. In a later analysis, most CMV-associated TCR beta chains were found to appear HLA-restricted, with HLA associations seemingly driven largely by CMV exposure. In a later analysis, more than 15,000 TCR beta sequences were associated with specific HLA alleles at a false discovery rate of 0.05. While some public TCRs were present in many individuals, most TCR sequences turned up only very rarely across donors. The authors suggested that the approach could potentially be generalized to other disease states and immunological phenotypes. A later genetic analysis associated a missense DCLRE1C variant with V-gene and J-gene trimming of TCR beta chains, and an independent cohort replicated the association. The study listed 150 to 200 TCR beta chains as associated with cytomegalovirus. When HLA alleles, especially DR and DQ, strongly co-occurred, attributing TCR associations to individual alleles was difficult. In this cohort, only TCR beta chains were sequenced, and detectable features were limited by the absence of alpha or paired-chain data.

A note on this clone: No antigen is known for it. The input lacks base qualities; no much larger clone sits a single base away.

The cohort consisted of some 670 healthy bone marrow donors. All cohort members were sampled while nominally healthy, although unrecorded immune exposures were likely present. The donor tested CMV seropositive and was one of the 289 seropositive cohort members. A peripheral blood sample was collected from each donor, and TCR beta sequencing was performed on peripheral blood mononuclear cells. The Qiagen DNeasy Blood Extraction Kit was used to extract genomic DNA from the blood cell samples. Library preparation was by the immunoSEQ multiplex PCR assay. A mixture of 60 forward primers for TCR Vbeta segments and 13 reverse primers for TCR Jbeta segments was used in the multiplex PCR. A multiplex PCR assay on genomic DNA amplified the CDR3 region of rearranged TCR beta genes. The amplified TCR beta libraries were sequenced on the Illumina HiSeq System as 87-base-pair reads. The source study handled its data this way. A later analysis counted approximately 84 million unique TCR beta chains across the 690 or so repertoires, and around 9.9 million of these chains were shared by at least two donors. Raw reads were error-corrected and collapsed into unique sequences by a nearest-neighbor algorithm in which closely related sequences were merged to remove PCR and sequencing errors. V, D and J gene segments were assigned by aligning CDR3 sequences to IMGT reference sequences. For a sequence to be retained, at least a six-nucleotide match to both a V gene segment and a J gene segment was required. A rearrangement was called productive if the CDR3 had no stop codons and remained in frame with V and J, and every other rearrangement was called non-productive. CDR3 was defined by IMGT convention, running from the second conserved V-encoded cysteine to the conserved J-encoded phenylalanine. The earlier analysis of about 610 of the donors excluded sequences that lacked an unambiguous match to a single V gene segment. In an earlier analysis of several hundred of the donors, V segments were called functional above 56.7% productive rearrangements and were called segregating when the between-donor standard deviation exceeded 5%. A statistical classification framework was built for diagnosing cytomegalovirus status from the catalog of TCR beta chain sequences. A later analysis assigned V and J genes by comparing TCR nucleotide sequences with IMGT/GENE-DB human TR gene sequences. A later analysis assigned CDR3 sequences and most-parsimonious VDJ recombination scenarios with the TCRdist pipeline. In a later analysis, each TCR beta chain was defined by its CDR3 amino acid sequence together with its V-gene family, and reads without a unique V-gene family were excluded. To address suspected cross-contamination and a sequencing artifact, a later analysis removed under 600 highly shared, low-generation-probability nucleotide sequences. A later analysis calculated a clonal expansion index for each public chain from normalized within-repertoire ranks of inferred template counts. Generation probabilities in a later analysis came from a VDJ recombination model fitted to out-of-frame rearrangements, and those results were checked against IGoR. In a later analysis, TCR-TCR, TCR-HLA and TCR-CMV co-occurrence was scored with hypergeometric tests, and a repertoire-size bias correction was applied to TCR pairs. A later analysis estimated false discovery rates by permuting HLA or CMV assignments 20 times. A later analysis grouped co-occurring TCRs with DBSCAN, adding TCRdist sequence similarity when clustering within HLA-allele-positive subsets. Repertoires with fewer than 30,000 or more than 120,000 public chains, plus five repertoires with anomalous nucleotide sharing, were excluded from co-occurrence clustering. Imported from immuneACCESS, the table was reduced by TCRdb to in-frame sequences with V and J called. These copies leave out some clones; in studies compared against another copy, an unresolved V gene accounts for under half, and the cause of the remainder is not known. The D gene and trimming were derived from the DNA, and the V and J assignments and clone size from that table. For this sample the table gives 150,000 to 190,000 clones, of which 70% to 85% were detected only once. The leading ten clones occupy around 6.6% of the sample.

The receptor comes from a woman aged 50 to 65 in good health and CMV-seropositive. The sample comprised PBMCs.

CDR3 region: CATSPGGTRSYEQYF. The sequenced DNA is TGTGCCACCAGCCCAGGGGGGACGAGGTCCTACGAGCAGTACTTC. Recombination linked TRBV15 to TRBJ2-7, and TRBD1 may be the D gene, going by 7 matching bases. V is cut by 5 bases and J by 1 base, and the space between the germline ends is 15 bases. CDR1 LNHNV and CDR2 YYDKDF were looked up in the germline V gene (reference sequence). The CDR3 sequence holds 15 residues, the cysteine and phenylalanine included. Only the CDR3 part of the read is kept: 45 bases, read in frame from the first base.